This T cell receptor beta chain stems from a study of Ad26.COV2.S vaccination and SARS-CoV-2 variants. A note on this clone: What it recognizes is unknown.

V was cut by 6 bases and J by 4 bases, with 15 bases left in between. The CDR3 is 14 residues long. Germline assignment: CDR1 LNHDA and CDR2 SQIVND (reference sequence). As for treatment: over 15 received Ad26.COV2.S at low or high dose, single or two shots; about 5 received placebo; per-sample allocation not given. Material that was analyzed had been drawn on day 63 after the first vaccine or placebo injection. The sample came from a Boston adult aged 18-55 years. An Ad26 vector carrying the Wuhan-strain SARS-CoV-2 spike served as the vaccine. Findings and caveats of the study: Spike-specific TCR breadth was greater after Ad26.COV2.S than placebo.

Profiled with immunoSEQ multiplex PCR; TCRdb holds only in-frame clones, not every one. The data contain around 320,000 clones, about 86% of them singletons. The sequence derives from a person between 18 and 60 years old who received the Ad26.COV2.S COVID-19 vaccine or a placebo. The chain uses TRBV19 and TRBJ1-2; D call uncertain. Sequenced here: peripheral blood, sampled in a trial of Ad26.COV2.S vaccine versus placebo. The CDR3 DNA is TGTGCCAGTAGCCTCGGATGGGGAACCTATGGCTACACCTTC. This encodes CASSLGWGTYGYTF.